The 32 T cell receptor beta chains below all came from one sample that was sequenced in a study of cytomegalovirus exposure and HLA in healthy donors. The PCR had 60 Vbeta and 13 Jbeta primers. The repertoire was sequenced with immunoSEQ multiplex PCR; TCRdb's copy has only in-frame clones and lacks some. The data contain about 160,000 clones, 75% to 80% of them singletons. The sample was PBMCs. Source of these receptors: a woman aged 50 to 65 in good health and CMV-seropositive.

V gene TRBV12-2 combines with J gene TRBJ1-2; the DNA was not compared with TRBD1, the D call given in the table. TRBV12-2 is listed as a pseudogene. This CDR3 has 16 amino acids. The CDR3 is CASSRTGEGANYGYTF. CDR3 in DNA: TGTGCAAGTTCCAGGACAGGGGAAGGTGCTAACTATGGCTACACCTTC.

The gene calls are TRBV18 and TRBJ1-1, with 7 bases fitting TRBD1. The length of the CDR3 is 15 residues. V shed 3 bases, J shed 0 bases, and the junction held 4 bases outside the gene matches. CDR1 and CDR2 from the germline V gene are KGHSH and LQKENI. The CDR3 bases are TGTGCCAGCTCACCCACGACAGGGCTGAACACTGAAGCTTTCTTT. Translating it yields CASSPTTGLNTEAFF.

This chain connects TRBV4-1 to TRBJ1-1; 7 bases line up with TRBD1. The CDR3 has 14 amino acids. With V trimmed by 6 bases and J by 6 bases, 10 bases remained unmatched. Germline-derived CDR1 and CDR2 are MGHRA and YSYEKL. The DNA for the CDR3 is TGCGCCAGCAGACGAGGGGGCGCCCAGGCTGAAGCTTTCTTT. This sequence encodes CASRRGGAQAEAFF.

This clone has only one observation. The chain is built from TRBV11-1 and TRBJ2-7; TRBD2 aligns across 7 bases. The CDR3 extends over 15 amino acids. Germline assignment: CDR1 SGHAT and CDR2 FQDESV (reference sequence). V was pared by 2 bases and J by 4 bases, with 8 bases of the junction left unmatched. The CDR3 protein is CASSLTSVGWYEQYF. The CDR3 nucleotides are TGTGCCAGCAGCTTAACTAGCGTGGGTTGGTACGAGCAGTACTTC. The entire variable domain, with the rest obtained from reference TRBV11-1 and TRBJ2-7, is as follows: EAEVAQSPRYKITEKSQAVAFWCDPISGHATLYWYRQILGQGPELLVQFQDESVVDDSQLPKDRFSAERLKGVDSTLKIQPAELGDSAMYLCASSLTSVGWYEQYFGPGTRLTVT.

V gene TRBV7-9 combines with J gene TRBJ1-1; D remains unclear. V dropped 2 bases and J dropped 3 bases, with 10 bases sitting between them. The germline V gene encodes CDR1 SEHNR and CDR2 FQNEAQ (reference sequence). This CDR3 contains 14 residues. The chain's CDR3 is CASSLIRGDTEAFF. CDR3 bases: TGTGCCAGCAGCTTAATCCGGGGAGACACTGAAGCTTTCTTT. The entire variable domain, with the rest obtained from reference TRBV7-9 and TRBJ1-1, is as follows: DTGVSQNPRHKITKRGQNVTFRCDPISEHNRLYWYRQTLGQGPEFLTYFQNEAQLEKSRLLSDRFSAERPKGSFSTLEIQRTEQGDSAMYLCASSLIRGDTEAFFGQGTRLTVV.

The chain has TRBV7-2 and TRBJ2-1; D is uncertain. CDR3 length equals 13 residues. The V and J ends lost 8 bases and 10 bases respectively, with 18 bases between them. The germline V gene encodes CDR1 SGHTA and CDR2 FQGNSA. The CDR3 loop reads CASRANPSEEQFF. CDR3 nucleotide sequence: TGTGCCAGCCGAGCGAACCCCTCAGAGGAGCAGTTCTTC.

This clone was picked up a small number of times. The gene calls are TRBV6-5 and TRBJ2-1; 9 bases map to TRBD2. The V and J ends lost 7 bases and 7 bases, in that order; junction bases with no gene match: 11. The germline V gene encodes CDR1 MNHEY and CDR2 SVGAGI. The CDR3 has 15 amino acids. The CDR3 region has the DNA TGTGCCAGCACACTAGGCGGGGGGGCCTGGAATGAGCAGTTCTTC. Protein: CASTLGGGAWNEQFF.

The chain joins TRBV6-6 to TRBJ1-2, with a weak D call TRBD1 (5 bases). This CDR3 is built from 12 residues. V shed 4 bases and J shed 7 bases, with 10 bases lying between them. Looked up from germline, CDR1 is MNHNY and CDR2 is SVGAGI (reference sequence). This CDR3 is CASSSTGGGYTF. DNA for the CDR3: TGTGCCAGCAGTTCCACAGGTGGTGGCTACACCTTC.

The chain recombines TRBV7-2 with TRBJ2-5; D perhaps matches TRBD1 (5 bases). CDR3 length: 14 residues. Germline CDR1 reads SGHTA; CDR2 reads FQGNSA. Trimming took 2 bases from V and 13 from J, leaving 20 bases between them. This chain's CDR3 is CASSLLGPGKMGYF. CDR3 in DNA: TGTGCCAGCAGCTTACTGGGGCCAGGCAAGATGGGGTACTTC.

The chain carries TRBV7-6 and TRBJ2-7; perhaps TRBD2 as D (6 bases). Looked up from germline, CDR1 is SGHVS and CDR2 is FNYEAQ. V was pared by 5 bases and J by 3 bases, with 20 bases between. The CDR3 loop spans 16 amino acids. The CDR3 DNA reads TGTGCCAGCAGCCCCCCAAGCGGGCTAGGGGTCTACGAGCAGTACTTC. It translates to CASSPPSGLGVYEQYF.

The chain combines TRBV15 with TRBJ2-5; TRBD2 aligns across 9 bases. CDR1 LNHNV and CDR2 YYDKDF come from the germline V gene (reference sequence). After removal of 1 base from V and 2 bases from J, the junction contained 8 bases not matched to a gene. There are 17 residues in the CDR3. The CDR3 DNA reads TGTGCCACCAGCAGAGGGGCGCAGCGGGGGGCTCAAGAGACCCAGTACTTC. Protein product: CATSRGAQRGAQETQYF. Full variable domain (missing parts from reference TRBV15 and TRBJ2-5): DAMVIQNPRYQVTQFGKPVTLSCSQTLNHNVMYWYQQKSSQAPKLLFHYYDKDFNNEADTPDNFQSRRPNTSFCFLDIRSPGLGDTAMYLCATSRGAQRGAQETQYFGPGTRLLVL.

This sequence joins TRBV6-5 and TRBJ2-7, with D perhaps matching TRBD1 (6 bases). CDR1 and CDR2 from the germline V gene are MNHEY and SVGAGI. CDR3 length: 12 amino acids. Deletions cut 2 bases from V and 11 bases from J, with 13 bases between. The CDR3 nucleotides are TGTGCCAGCAGTTACCTGACAGGCCCGGAGTACTTC. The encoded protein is CASSYLTGPEYF.

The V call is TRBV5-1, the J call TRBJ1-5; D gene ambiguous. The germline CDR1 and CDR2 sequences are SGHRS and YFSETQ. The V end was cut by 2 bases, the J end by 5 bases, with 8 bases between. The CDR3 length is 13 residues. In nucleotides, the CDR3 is TGCGCCAGCAGCTTAACTCCTGATCAGCCCCAGCATTTT. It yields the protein CASSLTPDQPQHF.

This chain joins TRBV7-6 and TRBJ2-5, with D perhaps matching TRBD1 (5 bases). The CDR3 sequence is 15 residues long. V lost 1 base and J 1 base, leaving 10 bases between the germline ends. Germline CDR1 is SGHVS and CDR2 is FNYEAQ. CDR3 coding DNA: TGTGCCAGCAGCTTAGGCCGACAGCTCCAAGAGACCCAGTACTTC. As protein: CASSLGRQLQETQYF. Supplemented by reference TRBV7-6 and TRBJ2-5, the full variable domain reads GAGVSQSPRYKVTKRGQDVALRCDPISGHVSLYWYRQALGQGPEFLTYFNYEAQQDKSGLPNDRFSAERPEGSISTLTIQRTEQRDSAMYRCASSLGRQLQETQYFGPGTRLLVL.

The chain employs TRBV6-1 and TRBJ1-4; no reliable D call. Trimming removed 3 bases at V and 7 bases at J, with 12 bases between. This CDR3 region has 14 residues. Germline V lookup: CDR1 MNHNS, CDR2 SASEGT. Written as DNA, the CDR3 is TGTGCCAGCAGTGAGACAAATTTAGGTGAAAAACTGTTTTTT. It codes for CASSETNLGEKLFF.

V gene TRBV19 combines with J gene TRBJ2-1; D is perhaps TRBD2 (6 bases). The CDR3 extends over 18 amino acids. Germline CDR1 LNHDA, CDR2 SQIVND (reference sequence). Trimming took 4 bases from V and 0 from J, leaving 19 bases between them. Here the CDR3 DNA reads TGTGCCAGTAGTAATCTTAGGGCTAGCGAGAGCTCCTACAATGAGCAGTTCTTC. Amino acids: CASSNLRASESSYNEQFF. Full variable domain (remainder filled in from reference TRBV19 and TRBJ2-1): DGGITQSPKYLFRKEGQNVTLSCEQNLNHDAMYWYRQDPGQGLRLIYYSQIVNDFQKGDIAEGYSVSREKKESFPLTVTSAQKNPTAFYLCASSNLRASESSYNEQFFGPGTRLTVL.

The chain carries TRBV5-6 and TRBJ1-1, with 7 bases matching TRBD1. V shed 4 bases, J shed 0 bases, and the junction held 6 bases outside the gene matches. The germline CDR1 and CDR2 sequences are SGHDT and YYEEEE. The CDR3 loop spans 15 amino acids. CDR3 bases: TGTGCCAGCAGCCCGGGACAGACTTTGAACACTGAAGCTTTCTTT. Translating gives CASSPGQTLNTEAFF.

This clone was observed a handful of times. Here the CDR3 DNA reads TGCGCCAGCAGCCAATCAGGGGCTCCTTCGCAGTATTTT. As protein: CASSQSGAPSQYF. J is TRBJ2-3 and V is TRBV4-3; tentatively, D is TRBD1 (6 bases). CDR3 length: 13 amino acids. Germline assignment: CDR1 LGHNA and CDR2 YSLEER. V was cut by 2 bases and J by 10 bases, with 13 bases left in between.

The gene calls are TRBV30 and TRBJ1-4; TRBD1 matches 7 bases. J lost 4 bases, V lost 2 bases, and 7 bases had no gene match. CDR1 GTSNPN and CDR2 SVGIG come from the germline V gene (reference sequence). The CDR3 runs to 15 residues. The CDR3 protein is CAWSRQGVDNEKLFF. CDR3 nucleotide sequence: TGTGCCTGGAGTCGTCAGGGGGTGGATAATGAAAAACTGTTTTTT.

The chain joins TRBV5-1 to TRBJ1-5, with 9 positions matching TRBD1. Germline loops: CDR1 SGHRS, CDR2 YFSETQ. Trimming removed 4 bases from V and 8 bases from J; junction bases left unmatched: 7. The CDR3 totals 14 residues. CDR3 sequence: CASSPGQGLEPQHF. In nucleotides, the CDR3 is TGCGCCAGCAGCCCCGGACAGGGGCTTGAGCCCCAGCATTTT.

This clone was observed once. The CDR3 coding sequence is TGTGCCAGCTCACCAGAGACAGGGGAGTACGAGCAGTACTTC. Residues: CASSPETGEYEQYF. This chain connects TRBV18 to TRBJ2-7; 8 nucleotides match TRBD1. V shed 2 bases and J 4 bases; nucleotides not matched to a gene: 4. Germline CDR1 and CDR2: KGHSH and LQKENI. The CDR3 spans 14 residues.

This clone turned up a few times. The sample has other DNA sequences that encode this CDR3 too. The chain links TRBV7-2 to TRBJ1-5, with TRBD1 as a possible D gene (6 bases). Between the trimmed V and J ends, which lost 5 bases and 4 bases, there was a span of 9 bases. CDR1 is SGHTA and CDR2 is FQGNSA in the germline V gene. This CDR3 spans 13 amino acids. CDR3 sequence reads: CASSLQGNQPQHF. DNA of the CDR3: TGTGCCAGCAGCCTCCAGGGGAATCAGCCCCAGCATTTT.

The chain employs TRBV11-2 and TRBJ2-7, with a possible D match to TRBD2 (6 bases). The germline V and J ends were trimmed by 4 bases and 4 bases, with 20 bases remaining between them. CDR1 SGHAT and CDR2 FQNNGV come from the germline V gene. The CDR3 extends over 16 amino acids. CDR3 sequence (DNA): TGTGCCAGCAGCTCCTACCCTGACGGCGGGACGTACGAGCAGTACTTC. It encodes CASSSYPDGGTYEQYF.

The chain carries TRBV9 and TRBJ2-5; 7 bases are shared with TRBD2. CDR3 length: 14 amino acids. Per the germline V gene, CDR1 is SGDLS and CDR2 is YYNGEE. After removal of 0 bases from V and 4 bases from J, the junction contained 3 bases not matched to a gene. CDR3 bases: TGTGCCAGCAGCGTAGCGGCTAGCGGAGAGACCCAGTACTTC. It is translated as CASSVAASGETQYF.

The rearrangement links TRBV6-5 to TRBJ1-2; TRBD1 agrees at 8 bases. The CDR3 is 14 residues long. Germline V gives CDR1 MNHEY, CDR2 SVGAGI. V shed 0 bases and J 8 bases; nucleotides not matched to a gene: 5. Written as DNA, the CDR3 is TGTGCCAGCAGTTACTCGGACAGGGAGAGAGGCTACACCTTC. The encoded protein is CASSYSDRERGYTF.

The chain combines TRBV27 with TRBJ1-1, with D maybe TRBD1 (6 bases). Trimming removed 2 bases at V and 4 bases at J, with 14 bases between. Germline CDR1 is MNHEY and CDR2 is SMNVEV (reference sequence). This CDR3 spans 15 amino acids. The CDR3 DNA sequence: TGTGCCAGCAGTTTAGTGTCAGGGGCTTTCACTGAAGCTTTCTTT. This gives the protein CASSLVSGAFTEAFF.

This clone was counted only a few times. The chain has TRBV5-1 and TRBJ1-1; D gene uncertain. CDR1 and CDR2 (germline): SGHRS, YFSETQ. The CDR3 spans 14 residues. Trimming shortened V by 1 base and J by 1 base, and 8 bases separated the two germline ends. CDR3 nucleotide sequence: TGCGCCAGCAGCTTGTCACAGAAGAACACTGAAGCTTTCTTT. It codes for CASSLSQKNTEAFF. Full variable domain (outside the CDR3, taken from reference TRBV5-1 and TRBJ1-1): KAGVTQTPRYLIKTRGQQVTLSCSPISGHRSVSWYQQTPGQGLQFLFEYFSETQRNKGNFPGRFSGRQFSNSRSEMNVSTLELGDSALYLCASSLSQKNTEAFFGQGTRLTVV.

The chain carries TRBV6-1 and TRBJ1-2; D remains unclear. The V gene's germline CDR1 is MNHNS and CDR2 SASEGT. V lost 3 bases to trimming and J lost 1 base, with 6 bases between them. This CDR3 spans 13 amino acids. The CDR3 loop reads CASSDRGNYGYTF. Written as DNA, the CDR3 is TGTGCCAGCAGTGATCGGGGTAACTATGGCTACACCTTC.

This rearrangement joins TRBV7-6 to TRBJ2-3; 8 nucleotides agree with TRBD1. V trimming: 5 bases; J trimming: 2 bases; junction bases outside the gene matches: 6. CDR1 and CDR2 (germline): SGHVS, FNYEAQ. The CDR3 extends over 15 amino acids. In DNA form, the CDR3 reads TGTGCCAGCAGCCCCGACAGGGGACTCACAGATACGCAGTATTTT. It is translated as CASSPDRGLTDTQYF.

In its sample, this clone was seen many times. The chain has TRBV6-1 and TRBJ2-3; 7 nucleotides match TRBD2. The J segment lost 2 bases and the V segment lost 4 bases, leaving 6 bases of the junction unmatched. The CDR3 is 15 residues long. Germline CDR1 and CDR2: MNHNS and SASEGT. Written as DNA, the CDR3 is TGTGCCAGCAGTGTCCTCGGGGGGAACACAGATACGCAGTATTTT. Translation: CASSVLGGNTDTQYF.

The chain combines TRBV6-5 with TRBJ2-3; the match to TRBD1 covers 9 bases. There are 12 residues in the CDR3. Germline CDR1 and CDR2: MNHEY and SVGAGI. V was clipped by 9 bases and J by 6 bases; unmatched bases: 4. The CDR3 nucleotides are TGTGCCAGTCGGACAGGGGTCGATACGCAGTATTTT. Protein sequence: CASRTGVDTQYF.

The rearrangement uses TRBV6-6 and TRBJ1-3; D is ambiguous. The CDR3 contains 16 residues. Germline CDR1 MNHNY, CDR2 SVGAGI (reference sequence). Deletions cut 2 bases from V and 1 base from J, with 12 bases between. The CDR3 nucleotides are TGTGCCAGCAGTTACGTCCGGGGTCGATCTGGAAACACCATATATTTT. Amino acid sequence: CASSYVRGRSGNTIYF.